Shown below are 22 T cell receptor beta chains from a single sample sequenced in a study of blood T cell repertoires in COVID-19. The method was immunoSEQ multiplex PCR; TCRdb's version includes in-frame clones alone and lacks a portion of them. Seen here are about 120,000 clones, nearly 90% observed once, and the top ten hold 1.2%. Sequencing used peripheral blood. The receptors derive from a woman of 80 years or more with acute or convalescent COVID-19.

CDR3: CASSPGLAGDGGTQYF. CDR3 coding DNA: TGTGCCAGCAGTCCGGGACTAGCGGGCGATGGTGGTACGCAGTATTTT. The V call is TRBV3-1 (or the pseudogene TRBV3-2), the J call TRBJ2-3, with 12 bases identical to TRBD2. Germline values: CDR1 LGHDT, CDR2 YNNKEL (reference sequence). After removal of 6 bases from V and 8 bases from J, the junction contained 12 bases not matched to a gene. The CDR3 loop spans 16 amino acids.

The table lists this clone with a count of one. CDR3 nucleotide sequence: TGTGCCAGCAGTTTATCCGGGCGGGCGCAGTATTTT. It encodes CASSLSGRAQYF. This chain connects TRBV27 to TRBJ2-3; possible D gene TRBD2, 5 bases. V was shortened by 0 bases and J by 10 bases, with 8 bases between the two germline ends. Germline V gene sequence: CDR1 MNHEY, CDR2 SMNVEV (reference sequence). The CDR3 has 12 residues.

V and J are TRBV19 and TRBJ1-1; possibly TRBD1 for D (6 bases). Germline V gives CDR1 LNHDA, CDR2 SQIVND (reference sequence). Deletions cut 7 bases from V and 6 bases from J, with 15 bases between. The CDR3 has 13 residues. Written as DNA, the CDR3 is TGTGCCAGTATATCACAGGGTAGCGCTGAAGCTTTCTTT. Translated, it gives CASISQGSAEAFF.

CDR3 coding DNA: TGTGCCAGCAGCCCCAACGCTCTGACAGGTGGCTACACCTTC. This gives the protein CASSPNALTGGYTF. V is TRBV7-3 and J is TRBJ1-2, with D possibly TRBD1 on 6 matching bases. Germline loops: CDR1 SGHTA, CDR2 FQGTGA. This CDR3 contains 14 residues. V was clipped by 5 bases and J by 7 bases, with 17 bases between them.

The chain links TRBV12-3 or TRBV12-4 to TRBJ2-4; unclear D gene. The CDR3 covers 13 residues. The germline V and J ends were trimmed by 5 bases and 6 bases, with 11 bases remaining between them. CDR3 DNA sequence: TGTGCCAGCAGTGCCTCGAGCACAAACATTCAGTACTTC. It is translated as CASSASSTNIQYF.

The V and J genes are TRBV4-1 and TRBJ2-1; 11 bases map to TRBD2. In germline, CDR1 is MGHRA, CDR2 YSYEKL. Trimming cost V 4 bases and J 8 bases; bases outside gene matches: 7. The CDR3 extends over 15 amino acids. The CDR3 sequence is CASSRLAGGPDEQFF. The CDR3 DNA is TGCGCCAGCAGCCGGTTAGCGGGAGGGCCAGATGAGCAGTTCTTC.

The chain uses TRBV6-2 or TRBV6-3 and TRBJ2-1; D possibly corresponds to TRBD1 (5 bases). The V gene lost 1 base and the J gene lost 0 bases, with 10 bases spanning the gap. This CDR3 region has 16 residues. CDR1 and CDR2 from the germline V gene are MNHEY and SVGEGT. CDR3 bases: TGTGCCAGCAGTTACTATCAGGGTAACTCCTACAATGAGCAGTTCTTC. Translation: CASSYYQGNSYNEQFF.

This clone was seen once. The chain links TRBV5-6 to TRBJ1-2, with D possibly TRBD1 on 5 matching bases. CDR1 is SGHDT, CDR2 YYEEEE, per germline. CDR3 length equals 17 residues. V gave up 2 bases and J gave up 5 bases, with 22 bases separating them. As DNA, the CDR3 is TGTGCCAGCAGCTTAGGAATTTTTCAGGGTTCTACTTATGGCTACACCTTC. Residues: CASSLGIFQGSTYGYTF. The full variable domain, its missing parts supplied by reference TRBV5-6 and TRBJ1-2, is DAGVTQSPTHLIKTRGQQVTLRCSPKSGHDTVSWYQQALGQGPQFIFQYYEEEERQRGNFPDRFSGHQFPNYSSELNVNALLLGDSALYLCASSLGIFQGSTYGYTFGSGTRLTVV.

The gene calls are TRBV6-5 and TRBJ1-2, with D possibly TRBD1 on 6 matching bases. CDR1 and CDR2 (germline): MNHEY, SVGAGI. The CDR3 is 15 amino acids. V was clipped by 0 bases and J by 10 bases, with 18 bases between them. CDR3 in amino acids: CASSYSRTIGGSYTF. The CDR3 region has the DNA TGTGCCAGCAGTTACTCGCGTACCATAGGGGGATCCTACACCTTC.

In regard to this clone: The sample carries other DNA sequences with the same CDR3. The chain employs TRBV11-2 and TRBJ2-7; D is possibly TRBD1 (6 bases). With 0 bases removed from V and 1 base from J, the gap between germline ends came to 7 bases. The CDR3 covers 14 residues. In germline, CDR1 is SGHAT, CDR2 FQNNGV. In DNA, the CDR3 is TGTGCCAGCAGCTTAGAACAGGGTTCCTACGAGCAGTACTTC. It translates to CASSLEQGSYEQYF.

CDR3 region: CASSVPGTSGLYEQFF. In nucleotides, the CDR3 is TGTGCCAGCAGCGTCCCGGGGACTAGCGGGTTGTATGAGCAGTTCTTC. The chain uses TRBV9 and TRBJ2-1, with 12 bases matching TRBD2. Per germline, CDR1 SGDLS and CDR2 YYNGEE. V lost 2 bases, J lost 8 bases, and 8 bases stayed unmatched. CDR3 size: 16 residues.

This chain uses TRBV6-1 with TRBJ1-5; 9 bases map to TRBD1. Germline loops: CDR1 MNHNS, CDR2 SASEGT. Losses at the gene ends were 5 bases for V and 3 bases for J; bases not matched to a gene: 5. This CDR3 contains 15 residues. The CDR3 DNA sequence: TGTGCCAGCAGTAGGGGACAGGGCAACAATCAGCCCCAGCATTTT. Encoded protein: CASSRGQGNNQPQHF.

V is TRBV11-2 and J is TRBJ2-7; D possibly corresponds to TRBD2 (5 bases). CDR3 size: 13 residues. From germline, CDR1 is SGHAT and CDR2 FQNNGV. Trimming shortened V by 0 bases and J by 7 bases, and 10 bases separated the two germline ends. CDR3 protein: CASSLERGSEQYF. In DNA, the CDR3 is TGTGCCAGCAGCTTAGAACGGGGAAGTGAGCAGTACTTC.

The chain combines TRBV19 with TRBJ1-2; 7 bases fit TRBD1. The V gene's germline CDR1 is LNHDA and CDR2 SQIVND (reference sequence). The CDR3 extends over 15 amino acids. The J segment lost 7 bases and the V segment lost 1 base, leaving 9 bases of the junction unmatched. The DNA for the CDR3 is TGTGCCAGTAGTATAGCTGGACAGGTCTATGGTGGCTACACCTTC. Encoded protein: CASSIAGQVYGGYTF.

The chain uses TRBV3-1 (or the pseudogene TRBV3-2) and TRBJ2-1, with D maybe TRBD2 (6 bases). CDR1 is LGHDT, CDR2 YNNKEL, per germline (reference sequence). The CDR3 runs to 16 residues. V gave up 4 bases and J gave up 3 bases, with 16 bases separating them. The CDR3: CASSPGVGVIYNEQFF. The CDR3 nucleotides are TGTGCCAGCAGCCCGGGGGTTGGAGTGATCTACAATGAGCAGTTCTTC.

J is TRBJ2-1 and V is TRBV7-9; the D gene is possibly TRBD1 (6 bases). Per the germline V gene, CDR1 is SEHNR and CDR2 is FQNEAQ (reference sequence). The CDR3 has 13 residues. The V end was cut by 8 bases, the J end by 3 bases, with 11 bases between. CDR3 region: CASQRQVYNEQFF. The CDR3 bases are TGTGCCAGCCAGAGACAGGTCTACAATGAGCAGTTCTTC. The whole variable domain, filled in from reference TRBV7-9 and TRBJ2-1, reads DTGVSQNPRHKITKRGQNVTFRCDPISEHNRLYWYRQTLGQGPEFLTYFQNEAQLEKSRLLSDRFSAERPKGSFSTLEIQRTEQGDSAMYLCASQRQVYNEQFFGPGTRLTVL.

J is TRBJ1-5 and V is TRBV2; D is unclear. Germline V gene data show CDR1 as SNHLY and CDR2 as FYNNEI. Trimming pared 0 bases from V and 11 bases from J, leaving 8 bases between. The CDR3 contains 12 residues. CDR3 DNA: TGTGCCAGCAGTGAAGCGAGAGTATCCCAGCATTTT. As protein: CASSEARVSQHF.

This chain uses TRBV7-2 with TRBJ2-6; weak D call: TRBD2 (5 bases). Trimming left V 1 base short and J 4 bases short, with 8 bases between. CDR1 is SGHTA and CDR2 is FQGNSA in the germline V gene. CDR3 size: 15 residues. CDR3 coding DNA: TGTGCCAGCAGCTTAGGAGGGATAGGGGCCAACGTCCTGACTTTC. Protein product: CASSLGGIGANVLTF.

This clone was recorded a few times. In DNA form, the CDR3 reads TGTGCCAGCAGCGTAGCGGGACAGTCCTACGAGCAGTACTTC. It yields the protein CASSVAGQSYEQYF. This chain uses TRBV9 with TRBJ2-7; TRBD1 aligns across 7 bases. The CDR3 length is 14 residues. The germline V gene encodes CDR1 SGDLS and CDR2 YYNGEE. Unmatched junction bases numbered 1, after V lost 0 bases and J lost 1 base. Full variable domain (outside the CDR3, taken from reference TRBV9 and TRBJ2-7): DSGVTQTPKHLITATGQRVTLRCSPRSGDLSVYWYQQSLDQGLQFLIQYYNGEERAKGNILERFSAQQFPDLHSELNLSSLELGDSALYFCASSVAGQSYEQYFGPGTRLTVT.

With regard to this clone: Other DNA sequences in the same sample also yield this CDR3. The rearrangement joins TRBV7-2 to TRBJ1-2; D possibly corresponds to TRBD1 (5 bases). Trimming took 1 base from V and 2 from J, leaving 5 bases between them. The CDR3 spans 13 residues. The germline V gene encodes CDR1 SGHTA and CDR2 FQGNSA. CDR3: CASSLGQNYGYTF. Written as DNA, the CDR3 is TGTGCCAGCAGCTTAGGACAGAACTATGGCTACACCTTC.

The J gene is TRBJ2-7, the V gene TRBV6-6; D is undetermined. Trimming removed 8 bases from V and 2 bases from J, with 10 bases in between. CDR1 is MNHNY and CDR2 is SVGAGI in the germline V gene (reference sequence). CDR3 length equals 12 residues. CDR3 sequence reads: CASRSGAYEQYF. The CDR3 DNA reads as TGTGCCAGCCGCTCCGGTGCCTACGAGCAGTACTTC.

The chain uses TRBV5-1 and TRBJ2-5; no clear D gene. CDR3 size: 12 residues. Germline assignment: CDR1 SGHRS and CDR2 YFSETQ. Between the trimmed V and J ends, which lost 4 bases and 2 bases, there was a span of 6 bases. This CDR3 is CASSRRQETQYF. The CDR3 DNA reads TGCGCCAGCAGCAGGAGACAAGAGACCCAGTACTTC.